Below, 26 T cell receptor beta chains from the same sample are listed, as sequenced in a study of T cells in Graves' hyperthyroidism and ophthalmopathy. Amplified regions were TCR beta CDR3 sequences from RNA transcripts. RT-PCR in the first round (using the HTBI primer set) targeted the TCR CDR3. A single record per CDR3 protein comes from TCRdb applying MiXCR to the multiplex PCR reads. The profile covers roughly 400,000 distinct CDR3 sequences, with around 15% appearing a single time and around 27% taken by the ten largest. Material: blood. These receptors were obtained from a man aged 50-60 years with Graves' ophthalmopathy.

This clonotype showed up many times. The V call is TRBV30, the J call TRBJ1-5; D remains ambiguous. Trimming cost V 5 bases and J 0 bases, with 11 bases left between them. Germline CDR1 and CDR2: GTSNPN and SVGIG (reference sequence). This CDR3 has 14 residues. The CDR3 DNA reads TGTGCCTGGGGCACAACGTATAGCAATCAGCCCCAGCATTTT. Translation: CAWGTTYSNQPQHF.

The chain combines TRBV10-3 with TRBJ2-2, with TRBD1 matching over 8 bases. This CDR3 is built from 14 residues. Germline loops: CDR1 ENHRY, CDR2 SYGVKD. J lost 5 bases, V lost 6 bases, and 5 bases had no gene match. For the CDR3, the DNA is TGTGCCATCAGAGGACAGGGCACAACCGGGGAGCTGTTTTTT. Translation gives CAIRGQGTTGELFF.

The genes are TRBV19 and TRBJ2-1; TRBD2 matches 11 bases. J gave up 7 bases and V 4 bases, and 6 bases lay outside the gene matches. CDR3 size: 15 residues. Germline loops: CDR1 LNHDA, CDR2 SQIVND (reference sequence). The CDR3 coding sequence is TGTGCCAGTAGTACACTAGCGGGAGTCTTGAATGAGCAGTTCTTC. Translated, it gives CASSTLAGVLNEQFF.

J is TRBJ2-1 and V is TRBV11-1, with 7 bases aligning to TRBD1. CDR3 size: 11 residues. The germline V gene encodes CDR1 SGHAT and CDR2 FQDESV (reference sequence). V lost 4 bases to trimming and J lost 14 bases; unmatched junction nucleotides: 5. The CDR3 is CASSSGQKKFF. The CDR3 nucleotides read TGTGCCAGCAGCTCGGGACAGAAAAAGTTCTTC.

This clonotype was counted many times. The chain has TRBV12-3 or TRBV12-4 and TRBJ2-2; possibly TRBD2 for D (6 bases). Trimming cost V 5 bases and J 2 bases, with 15 bases left between them. The CDR3 runs to 16 residues. The DNA of the CDR3 is TGTGCCAGCAGTGACGAGAAGCGGGTTAACACCGGGGAGCTGTTTTTT. Amino acid sequence: CASSDEKRVNTGELFF.

This clonotype has a count of ten or more. The chain employs TRBV20-1 and TRBJ2-1, with TRBD2 identical over 14 bases. CDR1 is DFQATT and CDR2 is SNEGSKA in the germline V gene (reference sequence). The CDR3 is 16 residues long. The junction had 6 bases not matched to a gene; V was cut back by 5 bases and J by 3 bases. The CDR3 region is CSAFGLAGGLYNEQFF. DNA of the CDR3: TGCAGTGCTTTCGGACTAGCGGGAGGACTCTACAATGAGCAGTTCTTC.

This clonotype has a count of ten or more. The chain has TRBV12-3 or TRBV12-4 and TRBJ2-1; 8 bases agree with TRBD2. Unmatched junction bases numbered 13, after V lost 7 bases and J lost 8 bases. The CDR3 runs 15 residues. The CDR3 nucleotides read TGTGCCAGCATACCGGGACTAGGCCACAGCGATGAGCAGTTCTTC. Its protein is CASIPGLGHSDEQFF.

This clonotype showed up just once. This rearrangement joins TRBV13 to TRBJ2-5; D call uncertain. Trimming pared 7 bases from V and 1 base from J, leaving 10 bases between. The CDR3 is 13 residues long. Germline V gives CDR1 PRHDT, CDR2 FYEKMQ (reference sequence). CDR3 region: CASMYGRQETQYF. CDR3 in DNA: TGTGCCAGCATGTATGGGCGCCAAGAGACCCAGTACTTC.

The chain carries TRBV29-1 and TRBJ2-7; D may be TRBD2 (6 bases). The CDR3 covers 16 residues. V lost 6 bases, J lost 0 bases, and 21 bases lay in between. Germline CDR1 SQVTM, CDR2 ANQGSEA. The CDR3 loop reads CSVENKGGRSSYEQYF. The CDR3 DNA follows: TGCAGCGTAGAAAACAAAGGAGGGAGGAGCTCCTACGAGCAGTACTTC.

This clonotype was found many times. The V call is TRBV20-1, the J call TRBJ2-1; 10 nucleotides agree with TRBD2. The length of the CDR3 is 14 residues. CDR1 is DFQATT, CDR2 SNEGSKA, per germline (reference sequence). V trimming: 4 bases; J trimming: 9 bases; junction bases outside the gene matches: 9. Here the CDR3 reads CSAIILAGVLEQFF. CDR3 DNA sequence: TGCAGTGCTATAATCCTAGCGGGAGTGCTTGAGCAGTTCTTC.

This clonotype has just a few counts. One end of the junction fails to match germline, which may point to a read error. V usage is TRBV30 and J usage is TRBJ2-2, with D perhaps matching TRBD2 (5 bases). Germline CDR1 is GTSNPN and CDR2 is SVGIG (reference sequence). This CDR3 is 10 amino acids long. CDR3 nucleotides: TGTGCCTGGAGTGTCGGGGAGCTGGTTTTT. This codes for CAWSVGELVF.

The sample holds many counts of this clonotype. This chain links TRBV2 with TRBJ2-5; 8 positions agree with TRBD1. Per germline, CDR1 SNHLY and CDR2 FYNNEI. This CDR3 is built from 15 residues. Germline trimming cut 5 bases from V and 3 bases from J; bases unmatched to any gene: 8. The CDR3 reads CASSLDRVGEETQYF. As DNA, the CDR3 is TGTGCCAGCAGTCTGGACAGGGTCGGGGAAGAGACCCAGTACTTC.

The chain employs TRBV20-1 and TRBJ1-5; tentatively, D is TRBD1 (6 bases). Germline-derived CDR1 and CDR2 are DFQATT and SNEGSKA (reference sequence). The CDR3 sequence is 14 residues long. V lost 6 bases and J 6 bases, leaving 18 bases between the germline ends. The CDR3 region is CSASGGQGGQPQHF. The CDR3 bases are TGCAGTGCGTCGGGGGGGCAGGGAGGTCAGCCCCAGCATTTT.

This clonotype appeared many times. The rearrangement links TRBV3-1 to TRBJ2-1; TRBD2 matches 9 bases. This CDR3 spans 17 amino acids. V shed 3 bases and J 4 bases; nucleotides not matched to a gene: 10. Germline CDR1 reads LGHDT; CDR2 reads YNNKEL (reference sequence). CDR3 amino acids: CASSQPSAGGRYNEQFF. CDR3 DNA sequence: TGTGCCAGCAGCCAGCCATCGGCGGGAGGGCGATACAATGAGCAGTTCTTC.

This clonotype showed up many times. This chain joins TRBV10-2 and TRBJ2-7; D may be TRBD1 (5 bases). V was trimmed by 0 bases and J by 3 bases, leaving 18 bases between them. In germline, CDR1 is WSHSY, CDR2 SAAADI. The CDR3 runs 17 residues. The CDR3, as DNA: TGCGCCAGCAGTGAGTCGGTGATTTTGGACATAAACTACGAGCAGTACTTC. It specifies CASSESVILDINYEQYF.

This clonotype was found a few times. CDR3 coding DNA: TGTGCCAGTAGTATTCAGACAGGGGGCAATCAGCCCCAGCATTTT. Translating it yields CASSIQTGGNQPQHF. The chain combines TRBV19 with TRBJ1-5; 8 bases are shared with TRBD1. This CDR3 spans 15 amino acids. The germline V gene encodes CDR1 LNHDA and CDR2 SQIVND (reference sequence). Losses at the gene ends were 3 bases for V and 2 bases for J; bases not matched to a gene: 3.

This clonotype was observed many times. The V and J genes are TRBV5-1 and TRBJ1-1; 9 nucleotides agree with TRBD1. This CDR3 has 14 amino acids. Germline V gene lookup returns CDR1 SGHRS and CDR2 YFSETQ. The V gene end was trimmed by 4 bases and the J gene end by 10 bases; junction bases not matched to a gene: 11. CDR3 in DNA: TGCGCCAGCAGCGGGCGGACAGGGGTCATTGCAGCTTTCTTT. It specifies CASSGRTGVIAAFF.

In this sample, this clonotype turned up a few times. CDR3 region: CSASARGEYQETQYF. As DNA, the CDR3 is TGCAGTGCTAGCGCTAGGGGGGAGTACCAAGAGACCCAGTACTTC. The rearrangement uses TRBV20-1 and TRBJ2-5; D may be TRBD1 or TRBD2 (6 bases each). The CDR3 loop spans 15 amino acids. V was pared by 3 bases and J by 0 bases, with 14 bases between. CDR1 and CDR2 from the germline V gene are DFQATT and SNEGSKA (reference sequence).

This chain links TRBV29-1 with TRBJ2-7; D is ambiguous. The V end was cut by 7 bases, the J end by 6 bases, with 16 bases between. Germline V lookup: CDR1 SQVTM, CDR2 ANQGSEA. This CDR3 comprises 12 residues. CDR3 loop: CSAGQQKAEQYF. The CDR3 DNA follows: TGCAGCGCTGGGCAGCAAAAGGCCGAGCAGTACTTC.

This clonotype was recorded a few times. The chain is built from TRBV7-9 and TRBJ1-5, with D uncertain. Trimming stripped 7 bases from V and 4 bases from J, with 11 bases between. The CDR3 has 13 residues. The germline V gene encodes CDR1 SEHNR and CDR2 FQNEAQ (reference sequence). The CDR3 spells CASNEKANQPQHF. CDR3 sequence (DNA): TGTGCCAGCAACGAAAAGGCGAATCAGCCCCAGCATTTT.

This clonotype has a handful of counts. A much larger clonotype is one base distant, so this may be a read error. V and J are TRBV5-1 and TRBJ2-1; D possibly matches TRBD1 or TRBD2 (5 bases each). The germline V gene encodes CDR1 SGHRS and CDR2 YFSETQ. The CDR3 totals 17 residues. V lost 0 bases and J lost 2, with 15 bases in between. CDR3 residues: CASSLGTLGDAYNEQFF. The CDR3 nucleotides read TGCGCCAGCAGCTTGGGGACTTTGGGGGATGCCTACAATGAGCAGTTCTTC. Full variable domain (rest looked up from reference TRBV5-1 and TRBJ2-1): KAGVTQTPRYLIKTRGQQVTLSCSPISGHRSVSWYQQTPGQGLQFLFEYFSETQRNKGNFPGRFSGRQFSNSRSEMNVSTLELGDSALYLCASSLGTLGDAYNEQFFGPGTRLTVL.

This chain uses TRBV27 with TRBJ1-5; D gene unclear. The CDR3 consists of 14 residues. The germline V gene encodes CDR1 MNHEY and CDR2 SMNVEV (reference sequence). The V and J ends lost 6 bases and 0 bases respectively, with 9 bases between them. The CDR3 region is CASRSSYSNQPQHF. The CDR3 region has the DNA TGTGCCAGCAGATCTTCTTATAGCAATCAGCCCCAGCATTTT.

This chain joins TRBV10-3 and TRBJ2-1; 12 nucleotides agree with TRBD2. The J segment lost 10 bases and the V segment lost 2 bases, leaving 9 bases of the junction unmatched. Germline V CDR1 and CDR2: ENHRY, SYGVKD. The CDR3 has 16 residues. The CDR3 sequence: CAISEPLAGGPREQFF. The CDR3 bases are TGTGCCATCAGTGAGCCACTAGCGGGAGGACCCAGGGAGCAGTTCTTC.

In this sample, this clonotype turned up a few times. This chain joins TRBV5-1 and TRBJ2-2, with a possible D match to TRBD1 (5 bases). This CDR3 region has 14 residues. Trimming cost V 4 bases and J 2 bases, with 9 bases left between them. Germline V gene lookup returns CDR1 SGHRS and CDR2 YFSETQ. The CDR3 DNA follows: TGCGCCAGCAGCGCAGGACAAAACACCGGGGAGCTGTTTTTT. Amino acids: CASSAGQNTGELFF.

The count of this clonotype is one. The genes are TRBV30 and TRBJ2-5, with unresolved D. Trimming pared 0 bases from V and 5 bases from J, leaving 10 bases between. The germline V gene has CDR1 GTSNPN and CDR2 SVGIG (reference sequence). The CDR3 length is 13 residues. CDR3 DNA: TGTGCCTGGAGTGTTGGTATCTCGGAGACCCAGTACTTC. It specifies CAWSVGISETQYF.

At least ten counts were recorded for this clonotype. The V call is TRBV20-1, the J call TRBJ2-1, with D maybe TRBD2 (6 bases). The V and J ends lost 3 bases and 9 bases respectively, with 12 bases between them. The germline V gene encodes CDR1 DFQATT and CDR2 SNEGSKA (reference sequence). The CDR3 sequence is 12 residues long. The CDR3 loop reads CSASFSGVEQFF. The CDR3 DNA reads as TGCAGTGCTAGTTTCTCGGGAGTTGAGCAGTTCTTC.